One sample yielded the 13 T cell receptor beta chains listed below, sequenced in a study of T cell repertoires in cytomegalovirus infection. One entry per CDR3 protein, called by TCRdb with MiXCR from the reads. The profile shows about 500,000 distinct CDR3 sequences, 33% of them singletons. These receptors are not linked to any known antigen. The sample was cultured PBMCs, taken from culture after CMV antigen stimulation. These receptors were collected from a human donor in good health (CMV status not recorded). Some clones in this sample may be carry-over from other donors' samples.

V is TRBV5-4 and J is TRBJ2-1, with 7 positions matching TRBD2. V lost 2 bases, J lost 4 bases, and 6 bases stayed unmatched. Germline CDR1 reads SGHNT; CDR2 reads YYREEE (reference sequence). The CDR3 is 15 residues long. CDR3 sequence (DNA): TGTGCCAGCAGCTTTAACGGGAGGCCTTACAATGAGCAGTTCTTC. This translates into CASSFNGRPYNEQFF.

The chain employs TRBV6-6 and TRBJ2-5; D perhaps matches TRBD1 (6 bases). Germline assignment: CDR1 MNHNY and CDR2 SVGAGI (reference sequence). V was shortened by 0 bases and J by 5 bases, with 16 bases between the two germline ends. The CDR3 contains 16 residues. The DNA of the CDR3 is TGTGCCAGCAGTTACTCGAGCGCCAGGGGAAGGGAGACCCAGTACTTC. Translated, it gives CASSYSSARGRETQYF.

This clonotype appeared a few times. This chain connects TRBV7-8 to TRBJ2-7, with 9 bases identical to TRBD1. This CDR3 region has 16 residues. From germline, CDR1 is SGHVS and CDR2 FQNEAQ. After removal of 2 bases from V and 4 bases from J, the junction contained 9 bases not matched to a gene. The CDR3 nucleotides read TGTGCCAGCAGCTTATGGACCGGGACAGGGATTTACGAGCAGTACTTC. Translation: CASSLWTGTGIYEQYF.

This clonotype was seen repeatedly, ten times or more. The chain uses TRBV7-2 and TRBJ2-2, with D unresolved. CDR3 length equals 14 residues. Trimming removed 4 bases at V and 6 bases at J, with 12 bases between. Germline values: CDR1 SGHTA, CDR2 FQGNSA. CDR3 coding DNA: TGTGCCAGCAGCTCGACCTTTCCGGCCGGGGAGCTGTTTTTT. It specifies CASSSTFPAGELFF.

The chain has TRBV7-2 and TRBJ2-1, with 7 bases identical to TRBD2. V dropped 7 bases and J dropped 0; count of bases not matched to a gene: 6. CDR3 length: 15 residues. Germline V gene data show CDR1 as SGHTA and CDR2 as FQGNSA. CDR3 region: CASKGGSYSYNEQFF. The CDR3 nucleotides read TGTGCCAGCAAAGGCGGGAGTTACTCCTACAATGAGCAGTTCTTC.

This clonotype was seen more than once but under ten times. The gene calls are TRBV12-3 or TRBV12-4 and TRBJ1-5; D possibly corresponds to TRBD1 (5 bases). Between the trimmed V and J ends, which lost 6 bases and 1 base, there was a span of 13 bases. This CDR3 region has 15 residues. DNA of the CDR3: TGTGCCAGCAGCTCTTGGGGGGGGAGCAATCAGCCCCAGCATTTT. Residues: CASSSWGGSNQPQHF.

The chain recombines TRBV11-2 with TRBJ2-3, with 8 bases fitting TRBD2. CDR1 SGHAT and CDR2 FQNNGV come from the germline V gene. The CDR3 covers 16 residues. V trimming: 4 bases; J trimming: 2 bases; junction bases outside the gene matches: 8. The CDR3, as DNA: TGTGCCAGCAGCTCACAACTAGCGGCCTTCACAGATACGCAGTATTTT. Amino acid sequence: CASSSQLAAFTDTQYF.

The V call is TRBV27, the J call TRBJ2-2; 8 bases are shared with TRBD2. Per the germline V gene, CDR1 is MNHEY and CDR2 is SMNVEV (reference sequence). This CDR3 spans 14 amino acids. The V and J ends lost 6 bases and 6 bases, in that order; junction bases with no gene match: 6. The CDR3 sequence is CASSQPGLAGELFF. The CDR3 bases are TGTGCCAGCAGCCAACCGGGACTAGCCGGGGAGCTGTTTTTT.

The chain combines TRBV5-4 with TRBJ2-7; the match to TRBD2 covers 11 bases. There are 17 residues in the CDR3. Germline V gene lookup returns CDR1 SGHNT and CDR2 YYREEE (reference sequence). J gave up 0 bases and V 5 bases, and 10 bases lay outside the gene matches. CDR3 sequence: CASRRGTSGGSSYEQYF. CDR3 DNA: TGTGCCAGCAGACGTGGGACTAGCGGAGGGAGCTCCTACGAGCAGTACTTC.

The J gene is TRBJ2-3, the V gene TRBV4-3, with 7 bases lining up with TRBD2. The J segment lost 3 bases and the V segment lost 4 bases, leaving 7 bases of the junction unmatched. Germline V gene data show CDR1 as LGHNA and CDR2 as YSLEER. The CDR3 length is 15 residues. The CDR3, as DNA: TGCGCCAGCAGCCCCGGGACCGGGGGGACAGATACGCAGTATTTT. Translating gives CASSPGTGGTDTQYF.

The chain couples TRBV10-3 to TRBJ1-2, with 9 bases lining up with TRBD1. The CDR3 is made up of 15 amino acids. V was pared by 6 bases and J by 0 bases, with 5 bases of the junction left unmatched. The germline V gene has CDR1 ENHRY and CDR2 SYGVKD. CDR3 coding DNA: TGTGCCATCAGCCCGGACAGGGGACCTAACTATGGCTACACCTTC. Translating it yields CAISPDRGPNYGYTF.

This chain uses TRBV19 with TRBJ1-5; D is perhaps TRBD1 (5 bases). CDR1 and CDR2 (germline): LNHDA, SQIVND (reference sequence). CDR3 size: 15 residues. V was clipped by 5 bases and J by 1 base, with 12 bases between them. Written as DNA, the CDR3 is TGTGCCAGTAGTGTCAGCCGGGACAGCAATCAGCCCCAGCATTTT. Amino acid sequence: CASSVSRDSNQPQHF.

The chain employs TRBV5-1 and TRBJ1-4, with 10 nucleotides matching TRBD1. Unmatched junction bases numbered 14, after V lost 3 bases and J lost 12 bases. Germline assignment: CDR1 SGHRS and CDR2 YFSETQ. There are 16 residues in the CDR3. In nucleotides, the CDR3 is TGCGCCAGCAGCTCTGGCATGGACAGGGGGTATGGTGAACTGTTTTTT. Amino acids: CASSSGMDRGYGELFF.